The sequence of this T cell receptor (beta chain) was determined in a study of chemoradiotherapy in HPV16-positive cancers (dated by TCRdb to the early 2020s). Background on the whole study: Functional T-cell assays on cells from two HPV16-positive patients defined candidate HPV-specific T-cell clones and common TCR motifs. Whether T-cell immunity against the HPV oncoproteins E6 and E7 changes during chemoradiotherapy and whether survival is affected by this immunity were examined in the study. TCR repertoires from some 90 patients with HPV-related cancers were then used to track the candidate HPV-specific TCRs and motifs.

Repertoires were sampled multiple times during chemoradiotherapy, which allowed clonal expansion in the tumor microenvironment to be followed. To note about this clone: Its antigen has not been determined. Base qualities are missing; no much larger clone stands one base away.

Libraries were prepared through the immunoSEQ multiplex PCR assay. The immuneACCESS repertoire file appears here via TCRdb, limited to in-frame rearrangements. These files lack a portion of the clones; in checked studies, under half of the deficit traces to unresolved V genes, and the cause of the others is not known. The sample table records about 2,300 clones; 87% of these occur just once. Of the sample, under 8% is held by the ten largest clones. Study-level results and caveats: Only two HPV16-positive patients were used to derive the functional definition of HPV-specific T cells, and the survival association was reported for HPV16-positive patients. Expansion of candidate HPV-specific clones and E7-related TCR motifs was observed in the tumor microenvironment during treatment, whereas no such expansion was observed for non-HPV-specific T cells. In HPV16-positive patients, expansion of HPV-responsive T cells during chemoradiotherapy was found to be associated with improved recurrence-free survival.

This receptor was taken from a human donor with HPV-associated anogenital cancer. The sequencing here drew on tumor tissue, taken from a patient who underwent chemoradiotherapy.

CDR3 protein: CSVDTAGGGPGELFF. The nucleotide sequence reads as follows: TGCAGCGTTGATACGGCGGGAGGCGGTCCCGGGGAGCTGTTTTTT. The sequence is built from TRBV29-1 and TRBJ2-2, and TRBD2 aligns with 8 junction nucleotides. From the cysteine up to the phenylalanine, the CDR3 has a length of 15 residues. Only the CDR3 part of the read is kept: 45 bases, read in frame from the first base. The germline V gene sets CDR1 to SQVTM and CDR2 to ANQGSEA. V trim: 3 bases; J trim: 6 bases; unmatched bases: 9.